This is a list of T cell receptor beta chains from one sample in a study of breast tumors, draining lymph nodes, adjacent tissues. TCRdb recomputed calls from the multiplex PCR reads with MiXCR, one row per CDR3 protein. The table shows roughly 260,000 distinct CDR3 sequences, with about 30% occurring only once. Sequenced material: axillary lymph node tissue. All receptors derive from a female donor with breast cancer. Some clones in this sample may be carry-over from other donors' samples. Both conserved end residues are part of each CDR3. Each record gives: V gene, J gene, D gene, clone size, CDR3 DNA, CDR3 protein. The D gene is left open where the match is weak. A row's size may be missing; if present it is once, few, many or a size class.

TRBV6-1	TRBJ2-6	.	few	TGTGCCAGCAGTTTGGGGGGGGCACGAGGGGCCAACGTCCTGACTTTC	CASSLGGARGANVLTF
TRBV19	TRBJ2-6	TRBD2	many	TGTGCCAGTAGTTTCCATCGGACTAGCGAGTCTGGGGCCAACGTCCTGACTTTC	CASSFHRTSESGANVLTF
TRBV27	TRBJ2-1	.	many	TGCGCCAGCAGCAGGGGAAATGAGCAGTTCTTC	CASSRGNEQFF
TRBV6-1	TRBJ2-7	TRBD2	few	TGTGCCAGCAGCCAGACTAGCGGGGGCACCTACGAGCAGTACTTC	CASSQTSGGTYEQYF
TRBV2	TRBJ2-7	TRBD1	many	TGTGCCAGCAGTCGGGACAGAAGCTCCTACGAGCAGTACTTC	CASSRDRSSYEQYF
TRBV11-3	TRBJ2-7	.	many	TGTGCCAGCAGCTTTTTCCTCAACGAGCAGTACTTC	CASSFFLNEQYF
TRBV12-3/TRBV12-4	TRBJ2-1	TRBD1	.	TGTGCCAGCAGTTTGGGACAGGGAGTCCATGAGCAGTTCTTC	CASSLGQGVHEQFF
TRBV5-5	TRBJ2-3	.	many	TGTGCCAGCAGCGGCTGGGGCGCCGTCGCAGATACGCAGTATTTT	CASSGWGAVADTQYF
TRBV5-1	TRBJ2-6	.	many	TGCGCCAGCAGCCCATTGAACCCTGGGGCCAACGTCCTGACTTTC	CASSPLNPGANVLTF
TRBV12-3/TRBV12-4	TRBJ1-5	.	many	TGTGCCAGCAGTTTTGGGTCCTATAGCAATCAGCCCCAGCATTTT	CASSFGSYSNQPQHF
TRBV25-1	TRBJ2-3	TRBD2	.	TGTGCCAGCACAGCGGGAAGGACGGATACGCAGTATTTT	CASTAGRTDTQYF
TRBV4-3	TRBJ2-7	.	many	TGCGCCAGCAGCCAGGGAACACAGGGTTACGAGCAGTACTTC	CASSQGTQGYEQYF
TRBV12-3/TRBV12-4	TRBJ2-7	.	many	TGTGCCAGCAGTTTTTATAGGGGACCCCCTTACGAGCAGTACTTC	CASSFYRGPPYEQYF
TRBV12-3/TRBV12-4	TRBJ2-5	.	.	TGTGCCGGCGCAGGCTTCGGAGAGACCCAGTACTTC	CAGAGFGETQYF
TRBV4-3	TRBJ2-3	.	many	TGCGCCAGCAGCCAAGATCTGGACTCTAGCACAGATACGCAGTATTTT	CASSQDLDSSTDTQYF
TRBV20-1	TRBJ2-7	.	many	TGCAGTGCTAGAGATTATAAGGGCTCCTACGAGCAGTACTTC	CSARDYKGSYEQYF
TRBV12-5	TRBJ2-2	.	.	TGTGCTAGTCGCCACGGGGGCGCCGAACGCGGGGAGCTGTTTTTT	CASRHGGAERGELFF
TRBV5-1	TRBJ2-3	.	many	TGCGCCAGCAGCATCGGAATGGGATCTAGCACAGATACGCAGTATTTT	CASSIGMGSSTDTQYF
TRBV20-1	TRBJ2-7	.	many	TGCAGTGCTAAGGACACCCTGTTTTTTAGTGAGCAGTACTTC	CSAKDTLFFSEQYF
TRBV30	TRBJ1-3	.	few	TGTGCCTGGAGTGTCACCGGGAACTCTGGAAACACCATATATTTT	CAWSVTGNSGNTIYF
TRBV20-1	TRBJ2-6	.	many	TGCAGTGCAACAACCGGCTCTGGGGCCACCGTCCTGACTTTC	CSATTGSGATVLTF
TRBV29-1	TRBJ1-2	TRBD1	many	TGCAGCGTTGAAGTCGGGACAGGGGGCGCGGATGGCTACACCTTC	CSVEVGTGGADGYTF
TRBV29-1	TRBJ2-2	.	many	TGCAGCGTTGGCAGGGGAGGAAACACCGGGGAGCTGTTTTTT	CSVGRGGNTGELFF